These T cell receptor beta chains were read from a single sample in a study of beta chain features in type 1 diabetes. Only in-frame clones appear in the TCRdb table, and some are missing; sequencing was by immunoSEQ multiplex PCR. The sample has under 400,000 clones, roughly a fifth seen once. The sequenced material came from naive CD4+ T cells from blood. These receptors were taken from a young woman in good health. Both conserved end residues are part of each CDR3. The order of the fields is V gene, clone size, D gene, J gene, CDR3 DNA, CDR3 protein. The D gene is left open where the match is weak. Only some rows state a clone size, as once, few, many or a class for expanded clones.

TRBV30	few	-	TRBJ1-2	TGTGCCTGGAGTGTTCAACAGAGCTATGGCTACACCTTC	CAWSVQQSYGYTF
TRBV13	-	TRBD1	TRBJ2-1	TGTGCCAGCAGGAAGGACAGGGGTGGCAATGAGCAGTTCTTC	CASRKDRGGNEQFF
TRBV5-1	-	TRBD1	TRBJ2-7	TGCGCCAGCAGCTTGGCCGGGACAGGGGCCGGGCAGTACTTC	CASSLAGTGAGQYF
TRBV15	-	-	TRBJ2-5	TGTGCCACCAGCAGACAGGGTGGAGAGACCCAGTACTTC	CATSRQGGETQYF
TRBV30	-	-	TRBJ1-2	TGTGCCTACGACAGAAACTATGGCTACACCTTC	CAYDRNYGYTF
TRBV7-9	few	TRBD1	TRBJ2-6	TGTGCCAGCAGCGGACGGGACAGGGTCCTCCCTCCTGGGGCCAACGTCCTGACTTTC	CASSGRDRVLPPGANVLTF
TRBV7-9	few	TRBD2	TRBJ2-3	TGTGCCAGCAGCTACCGACTAGCGGGAGCGACAGATACGCAGTATTTT	CASSYRLAGATDTQYF
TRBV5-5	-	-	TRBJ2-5	TGTGCCAGCAGCTTTCAAGCGCCCCGGATGGAGACCCAGTACTTC	CASSFQAPRMETQYF
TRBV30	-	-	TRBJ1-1	TGTGCCTGGAGCAAGGGGGTGAACACTGAAGCTTTCTTT	CAWSKGVNTEAFF
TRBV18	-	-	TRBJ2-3	TGTGCCAGCTTGCTATCAGATACGCAGTATTTT	CASLLSDTQYF
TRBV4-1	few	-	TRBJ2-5	TGCGCCAGCTCCAGGGGTAGTCGGCAAGAGACCCAGTACTTC	CASSRGSRQETQYF
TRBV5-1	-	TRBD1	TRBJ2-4	TGCGCCAGCAGCTCCGGACAGGGCTTAGCCAAAAACATTCAGTACTTC	CASSSGQGLAKNIQYF
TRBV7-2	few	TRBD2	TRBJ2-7	TGTGCCAGCAGGGGCGGGAGCTACGAGCAGTACTTC	CASRGGSYEQYF
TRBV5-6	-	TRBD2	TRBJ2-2	TGTGCCAGCAGCCGAATTCCGGGACTAGCGAAAGGGGAGCTGTTTTTT	CASSRIPGLAKGELFF
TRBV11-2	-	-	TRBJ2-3	TGTGCCAGCAGCTTAGATAGGAGGGCCTCATCTAGTCACACAGATACGCAGTATTTT	CASSLDRRASSSHTDTQYF
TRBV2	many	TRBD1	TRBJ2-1	TGTGCCGGTCACAGGGGACATGAGCAGTTCTTC	CAGHRGHEQFF
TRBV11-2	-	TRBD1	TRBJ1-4	TGTGCCAGCAGCCTATCCGGGACAGCTCCCGAAAAACTGTTTTTT	CASSLSGTAPEKLFF
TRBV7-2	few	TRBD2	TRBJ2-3	TGTGCCAGCAGCTCGCAAGCGGGGTACACAGATACGCAGTATTTT	CASSSQAGYTDTQYF
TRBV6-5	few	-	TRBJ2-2	TGTGCCAGCAGTGCTACTCTCACCGGGGAGCTGTTTTTT	CASSATLTGELFF
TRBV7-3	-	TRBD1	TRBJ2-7	TGTGCCAGCAGCCAATCGTGGACAGGGGGAGTCTACGAGCAGTACTTC	CASSQSWTGGVYEQYF
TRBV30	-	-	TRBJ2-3	TGTGCCTGCCTTAGGACGGGATCCACAGATACGCAGTATTTT	CACLRTGSTDTQYF
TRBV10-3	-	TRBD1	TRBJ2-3	TGTGCCATCAGTGGGACAGGGGATGAAGATACGCAGTATTTT	CAISGTGDEDTQYF
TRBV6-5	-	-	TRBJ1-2	TGTGCCAGCAGACAAACAGGGTTTACTGGCTACACCTTC	CASRQTGFTGYTF
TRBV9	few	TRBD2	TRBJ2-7	TGTGCCAGCAGCGGAGGACTAGCGGGAGCCAACGAGCAGTACTTC	CASSGGLAGANEQYF
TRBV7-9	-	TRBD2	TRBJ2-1	TGTGCCAGCAGCTACGGAACCACTAGCGGGAGTATGCAGTTCTTC	CASSYGTTSGSMQFF
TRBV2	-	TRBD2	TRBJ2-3	TGTGCCAGCAGCGATGGACCCGGGACTAGCGGAAGCACAGATACGCAGTATTTT	CASSDGPGTSGSTDTQYF
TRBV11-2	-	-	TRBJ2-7	TGTGCCAGCAGCAAGCCCCAACGAGGGGGTTATGCCTACGAGCAGTACTTC	CASSKPQRGGYAYEQYF
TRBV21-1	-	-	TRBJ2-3	TGTGCCAGCAGCAGCCTAATTCCGAGCGGGAGAGTAGCAGATACGCAGTATTTT	CASSSLIPSGRVADTQYF
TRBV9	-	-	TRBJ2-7	TGTGCCAGCAGCGCGACCGGGACTCCCTCCTACGAGCAGTACTTC	CASSATGTPSYEQYF